A single sample is the source of the 22 T cell receptor beta chains below, sequenced in a study of T-cell memory formation after mild COVID-19. TCRdb used MiXCR to reprocess the 5' RACE reads, holding one entry per CDR3 protein. The sample carries 150,000 to 200,000 distinct CDR3 sequences, 9.5% to 13% recorded once. The sequencing input was PBMCs or a T cell subset sorted from them (not recorded which). The source is a man between 18 and 35 years old who had mild COVID-19 (a few samples of this study predate the infection). Cell type and time point are not known.

This clonotype showed up just a few times. This chain connects TRBV7-2 to TRBJ2-3, with 8 bases matching TRBD2. The CDR3 totals 15 residues. The germline gives CDR1 SGHTA, CDR2 FQGNSA. V shed 0 bases and J 4 bases; nucleotides not matched to a gene: 3. The CDR3 here is CASSLAKTSADTQYF. DNA of the CDR3: TGTGCCAGCAGCTTAGCGAAGACTAGCGCAGATACGCAGTATTTT.

This clonotype was detected a few times. The rearrangement links TRBV20-1 to TRBJ2-2; perhaps TRBD1 as D (5 bases). Per the germline V gene, CDR1 is DFQATT and CDR2 is SNEGSKA (reference sequence). This CDR3 is 14 amino acids long. Trimming took off 3 bases at V and 2 bases at J, with 10 bases between the two ends. The CDR3 region is CSARGLTNTGELFF. The CDR3 nucleotides read TGCAGTGCTAGGGGGCTTACAAACACCGGGGAGCTGTTTTTT.

V gene TRBV7-9 combines with J gene TRBJ2-7; TRBD1 matches 9 bases. The J segment lost 5 bases and the V segment lost 4 bases, leaving 18 bases of the junction unmatched. The CDR3 is made up of 18 amino acids. CDR1 is SEHNR, CDR2 FQNEAQ, per germline (reference sequence). This CDR3 is CASSSQRNSGTGTHEQYF. CDR3 sequence (DNA): TGTGCCAGCAGCTCCCAAAGAAACTCCGGGACAGGGACGCACGAGCAGTACTTC. Based on the CDR3 plus reference TRBV7-9 and TRBJ2-7, the full variable domain is DTGVSQNPRHKITKRGQNVTFRCDPISEHNRLYWYRQTLGQGPEFLTYFQNEAQLEKSRLLSDRFSAERPKGSFSTLEIQRTEQGDSAMYLCASSSQRNSGTGTHEQYFGPGTRLTVT.

This clonotype occurred a few times. The chain has TRBV6-2 or TRBV6-3 and TRBJ1-6, with D maybe TRBD1 (5 bases). Looked up from germline, CDR1 is MNHEY and CDR2 is SVGEGT. Between the trimmed V and J ends, which lost 4 bases and 7 bases, there was a span of 14 bases. This CDR3 contains 15 residues. CDR3: CASSWQAGTNSPLHF. The CDR3 nucleotides read TGTGCCAGCAGTTGGCAAGCGGGGACGAATTCACCCCTCCACTTT.

V and J are TRBV6-2 or TRBV6-3 and TRBJ2-3; TRBD2 matches at 11 bases. The length of the CDR3 is 13 residues. Germline V gene sequence: CDR1 MNHEY, CDR2 SVGEGT. The V segment lost 8 bases and the J segment 4 bases; nucleotides outside the gene matches: 2. The CDR3, as DNA: TGTGCCAGCTTAGCGGGGGGGCCAGATACGCAGTATTTT. It specifies CASLAGGPDTQYF.

This clonotype was seen only a few times. The chain is built from TRBV25-1 and TRBJ1-4; D perhaps matches TRBD1 (5 bases). V was shortened by 2 bases and J by 8 bases, with 15 bases between the two germline ends. This CDR3 has 15 residues. CDR1 and CDR2 (germline): MGHDK, SYGVNS. The CDR3 DNA sequence: TGTGCCAGCAGTGAAGGTGGGCGGGGCCCCGAAAAACTGTTTTTT. It translates to CASSEGGRGPEKLFF.

This clonotype showed up many times. The rearrangement links TRBV5-1 to TRBJ2-5, with D perhaps TRBD2 (5 bases). CDR3 length: 13 residues. Trimming shortened V by 4 bases and J by 5 bases, and 12 bases separated the two germline ends. Germline V lookup: CDR1 SGHRS, CDR2 YFSETQ. Here the CDR3 reads CASSPPRAETQYF. CDR3 nucleotide sequence: TGCGCCAGCAGCCCGCCGAGGGCTGAGACCCAGTACTTC.

A few counts support this clonotype. The chain is built from TRBV29-1 and TRBJ1-5, with D unresolved. With 4 bases removed from V and 7 bases from J, the gap between germline ends came to 14 bases. This CDR3 has 13 residues. Germline V gives CDR1 SQVTM, CDR2 ANQGSEA. The CDR3 DNA sequence: TGCAGCGTTGCTGGCAGACGGAACCAGCCCCAGCATTTT. It specifies CSVAGRRNQPQHF.

CDR3 coding DNA: TGTGCCAGCACCCAAAAATGGATGGGGTTTAAAACAGGATACGAGCAGTACGTC. It translates to CASTQKWMGFKTGYEQYV. The chain uses TRBV28 and TRBJ2-7; D possibly corresponds to TRBD1 (5 bases). V gave up 7 bases and J gave up 4 bases, with 29 bases separating them. Germline CDR1 and CDR2: MDHEN and SYDVKM. The CDR3 runs 18 residues.

The V call is TRBV27, the J call TRBJ1-2; possibly TRBD1 for D (6 bases). The CDR3 is 15 amino acids. Germline V gene data show CDR1 as MNHEY and CDR2 as SMNVEV (reference sequence). Trimming pared 0 bases from V and 8 bases from J, leaving 16 bases between. CDR3 in DNA: TGTGCCAGCAGTTTATCAGACAGGCTCGGGAAGGGCTACACCTTC. It codes for CASSLSDRLGKGYTF.

The J gene is TRBJ1-6, the V gene TRBV7-2; 7 nucleotides line up with TRBD1. The CDR3 length is 15 residues. The junction had 7 bases not matched to a gene; V was cut back by 5 bases and J by 6 bases. CDR1 and CDR2 (germline): SGHTA, FQGNSA. The DNA of the CDR3 is TGTGCCAGCAGCCCAATGGGACAGCCTAATTCACCCCTCCACTTT. Translated: CASSPMGQPNSPLHF. Full variable domain (remainder filled in from reference TRBV7-2 and TRBJ1-6): GAGVSQSPSNKVTEKGKDVELRCDPISGHTALYWYRQSLGQGLEFLIYFQGNSAPDKSGLPSDRFSAERTGGSVSTLTIQRTQQEDSAVYLCASSPMGQPNSPLHFGNGTRLTVT.

The sample holds a few counts of this clonotype. CDR3 nucleotides: TGTGCCACCCAGGGGAGCGGCGCCTACAATGAGCAGTTCTTC. It encodes CATQGSGAYNEQFF. V gene TRBV15 combines with J gene TRBJ2-1, with a weak D call TRBD1 (6 bases). CDR3 length: 14 residues. V lost 8 bases and J 2 bases, leaving 13 bases between the germline ends. Germline V gives CDR1 LNHNV, CDR2 YYDKDF (reference sequence).

The rearrangement joins TRBV7-2 to TRBJ2-2, with 9 bases matching TRBD1. The CDR3 contains 15 residues. Germline V gene lookup returns CDR1 SGHTA and CDR2 FQGNSA. With V trimmed by 5 bases and J by 1 base, 2 bases remained unmatched. The CDR3 reads CASSKTGGNTGELFF. CDR3 bases: TGTGCCAGCAGCAAGACAGGGGGGAACACCGGGGAGCTGTTTTTT.

This clonotype was seen a handful of times. The chain has TRBV15 and TRBJ1-5; tentatively, D is TRBD1 (5 bases). The CDR3 loop spans 13 amino acids. Per the germline V gene, CDR1 is LNHNV and CDR2 is YYDKDF (reference sequence). V lost 11 bases and J lost 7, with 18 bases in between. The CDR3: CAPGKGVLQPQHF. The CDR3 DNA is TGTGCCCCCGGGAAAGGGGTGTTACAGCCCCAGCATTTT.

This clonotype occurred many times. The rearrangement joins TRBV5-1 to TRBJ1-1, with 9 nucleotides matching TRBD1. This CDR3 region has 14 residues. Germline-derived CDR1 and CDR2 are SGHRS and YFSETQ. V trimming: 4 bases; J trimming: 6 bases; junction bases outside the gene matches: 7. CDR3 in DNA: TGCGCCAGCAGCGCACAGGGGGCGATAGCTGAAGCTTTCTTT. Encoded protein: CASSAQGAIAEAFF.

The rearrangement joins TRBV12-3 or TRBV12-4 to TRBJ1-6; 8 bases are shared with TRBD1. Trimming took 4 bases from V and 10 from J; bases not matched to a gene: 9. The length of the CDR3 is 15 residues. The CDR3 DNA reads as TGTGCCAGCAGTTCCCAGCAGGGGGCACAATCACCCCTCCACTTT. Its protein product is CASSSQQGAQSPLHF.

There are a few counts of this clonotype. The chain carries TRBV20-1 and TRBJ2-1; 7 bases align to TRBD1. The J segment lost 7 bases and the V segment lost 5 bases, leaving 5 bases of the junction unmatched. Germline lookup yields CDR1 DFQATT and CDR2 SNEGSKA (reference sequence). The CDR3 sequence is 12 residues long. The CDR3 DNA follows: TGCAGTGCTCAACAGGGGTATAATGAGCAGTTCTTC. Protein sequence: CSAQQGYNEQFF.

In this sample, this clonotype turned up a few times. The V call is TRBV20-1, the J call TRBJ2-3; 11 bases are shared with TRBD2. The V gene end was trimmed by 5 bases and the J gene end by 0 bases; junction bases not matched to a gene: 10. Per the germline V gene, CDR1 is DFQATT and CDR2 is SNEGSKA (reference sequence). The CDR3 has 17 amino acids. The CDR3 bases are TGCAGTGCTGACAGTAGCGGGGGGGCCGGAAGCACAGATACGCAGTATTTT. It codes for CSADSSGGAGSTDTQYF.

This clonotype was seen only a few times. V is TRBV29-1 and J is TRBJ1-1, with D unclear. V shed 5 bases and J shed 1 base, with 11 bases lying between them. The CDR3 consists of 13 residues. Per the germline V gene, CDR1 is SQVTM and CDR2 is ANQGSEA. The CDR3 DNA reads TGCAGCGTTAAACGTGACACGAACACTGAAGCTTTCTTT. It specifies CSVKRDTNTEAFF.

The rearrangement links TRBV4-3 to TRBJ2-6; D gene ambiguous. The germline gives CDR1 LGHNA, CDR2 YSLEER. This CDR3 spans 15 amino acids. Trimming took off 4 bases at V and 0 bases at J, with 7 bases between the two ends. The CDR3 sequence is CASSPRISGANVLTF. CDR3 in DNA: TGCGCCAGCAGCCCCCGAATCTCTGGGGCCAACGTCCTGACTTTC.

The gene calls are TRBV28 and TRBJ2-1; 8 nucleotides align to TRBD2. The trim removed 10 bases at V and 0 bases at J, leaving 8 bases unmatched. CDR3 size: 15 residues. Germline V CDR1 and CDR2: MDHEN, SYDVKM. Here the CDR3 reads CATCRGGSSYNEQFF. The DNA for the CDR3 is TGTGCCACCTGCCGGGGGGGGAGCTCCTACAATGAGCAGTTCTTC.

This chain connects TRBV6-2 or TRBV6-3 to TRBJ1-5; possibly TRBD1 for D (5 bases). The length of the CDR3 is 18 residues. The germline V gene encodes CDR1 MNHEY and CDR2 SVGEGT. V lost 2 bases and J lost 0, with 17 bases in between. The CDR3 loop reads CASSYGGFWKYSNQPQHF. The CDR3 coding sequence is TGTGCCAGCAGTTACGGGGGTTTTTGGAAGTATAGCAATCAGCCCCAGCATTTT.